This TCR beta chain was identified during a study of blood T cell repertoires in COVID-19. Overall study context: Samples came from the United States, Italy and Spain, spanning acute and convalescent COVID-19.

This table comes from immunoSEQ multiplex PCR, and its TCRdb copy is limited to in-frame clones, with some not included. Among fewer than 300,000 clones, about 89% were seen once, and the ten largest hold about 2%. Trimming at V came to 1 base and at J to 5 bases, leaving 5 bases not matched to a gene. CDR3 length equals 15 residues. Germline CDR1 and CDR2: LGHDT and YNNKEL (reference sequence). Enrollment of patients from Seattle took place during active infection, with longitudinal follow-up. The chain uses TRBV3-1 (or the pseudogene TRBV3-2) and TRBJ2-1; 7 bases line up with TRBD1. The sequence derives from a woman in her thirties with COVID-19, enrolled during active disease. The sequencing input was peripheral blood. CDR3 nucleotide sequence: TGTGCCAGCAGCCAAGGAGGGGGCATCAACAATGAGCAGTTCTTC. Protein: CASSQGGGINNEQFF.